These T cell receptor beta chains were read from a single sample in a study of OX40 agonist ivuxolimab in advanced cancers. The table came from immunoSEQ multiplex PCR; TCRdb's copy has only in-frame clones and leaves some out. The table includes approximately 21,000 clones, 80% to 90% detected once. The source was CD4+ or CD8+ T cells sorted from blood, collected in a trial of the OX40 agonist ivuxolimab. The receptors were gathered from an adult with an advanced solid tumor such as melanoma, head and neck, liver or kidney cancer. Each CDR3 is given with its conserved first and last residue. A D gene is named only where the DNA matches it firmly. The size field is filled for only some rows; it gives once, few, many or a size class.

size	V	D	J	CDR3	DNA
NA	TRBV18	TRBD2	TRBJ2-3	CASSPWGGGADTQYF	TGTGCCAGCTCACCATGGGGGGGAGGCGCAGATACGCAGTATTTT
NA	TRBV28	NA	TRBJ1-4	CASSFGSLREKLFF	TGTGCCAGCAGTTTCGGTAGCCTTAGGGAAAAACTGTTTTTT
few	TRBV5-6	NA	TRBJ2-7	CASSPGGYEQYF	TGTGCCAGCAGCCCGGGTGGCTACGAGCAGTACTTC
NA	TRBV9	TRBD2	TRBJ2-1	CASSVRILAGVGNEQFF	TGTGCCAGCAGCGTCCGGATACTAGCGGGAGTTGGAAATGAGCAGTTCTTC
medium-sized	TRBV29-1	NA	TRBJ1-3	CSVEARGTGNTIYF	TGCAGCGTTGAAGCTAGGGGAACTGGAAACACCATATATTTT
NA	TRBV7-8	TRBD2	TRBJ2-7	CASTSGLSYEQYF	TGTGCCAGCACTAGCGGACTCTCCTACGAGCAGTACTTC
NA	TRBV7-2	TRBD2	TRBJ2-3	CASSPLAGGLADTQYF	TGTGCCAGCAGCCCTCTAGCGGGAGGGCTCGCAGATACGCAGTATTTT
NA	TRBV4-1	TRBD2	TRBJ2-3	CASSPIGLAGSTDTQYF	TGCGCCAGCAGCCCTATTGGACTAGCGGGCAGCACAGATACGCAGTATTTT
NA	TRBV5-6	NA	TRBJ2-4	CASSSGMDIQYF	TGTGCCAGCAGTTCCGGGATGGACATTCAGTACTTC
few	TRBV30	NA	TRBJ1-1	CAWSAGNTEAFF	TGTGCCTGGAGTGCAGGGAACACTGAAGCTTTCTTT
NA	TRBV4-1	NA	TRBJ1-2	CASSQDRAGTYYGYTF	TGCGCCAGCAGCCAAGATCGGGCAGGGACCTACTATGGCTACACCTTC
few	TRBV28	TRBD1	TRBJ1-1	CASSYRGIGTEAFF	TGTGCCAGCAGTTACAGGGGGATCGGCACTGAAGCTTTCTTT
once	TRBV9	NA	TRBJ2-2	CASRAASRGQGTGELFF	TGTGCCAGCAGAGCTGCTTCGAGGGGTCAGGGGACCGGGGAGCTGTTTTTT
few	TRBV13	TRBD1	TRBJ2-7	CASSLSGTGVYEQYF	TGTGCCAGCAGCTTATCCGGGACAGGGGTCTACGAGCAGTACTTC
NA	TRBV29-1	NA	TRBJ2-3	CSVEKTVVSTDTQYF	TGCAGCGTTGAAAAGACGGTGGTTAGCACAGATACGCAGTATTTT
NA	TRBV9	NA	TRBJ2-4	CASSGLEAKNIQYF	TGTGCCAGCAGCGGACTGGAAGCCAAAAACATTCAGTACTTC
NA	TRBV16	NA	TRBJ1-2	CASSQSAGRLNYGYTF	TGTGCCAGCAGCCAATCCGCGGGACGGCTCAACTATGGCTACACCTTC
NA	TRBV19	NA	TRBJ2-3	CATQWGASTDTQYF	TGTGCCACCCAATGGGGGGCCAGCACAGATACGCAGTATTTT
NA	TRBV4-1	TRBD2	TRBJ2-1	CAVWFGREGNEQFF	TGCGCCGTATGGTTCGGGAGGGAAGGCAATGAGCAGTTCTTC
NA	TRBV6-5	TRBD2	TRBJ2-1	CASSWTSDNEQFF	TGTGCCAGCAGCTGGACTAGCGACAATGAGCAGTTCTTC
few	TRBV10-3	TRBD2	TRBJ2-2	CAISESEPGLSVTGELFF	TGTGCCATCAGTGAGTCTGAGCCGGGACTATCGGTCACCGGGGAGCTGTTTTTT
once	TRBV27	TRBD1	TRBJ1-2	CASSAQTGTGTHFWHGYTF	TGTGCCAGCAGTGCACAAACCGGGACAGGGACCCATTTTTGGCATGGCTACACCTTC
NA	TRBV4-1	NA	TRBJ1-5	CASSQALNQPQHF	TGCGCCAGCAGCCAAGCTCTTAATCAGCCCCAGCATTTT
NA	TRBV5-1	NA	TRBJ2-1	CASSSRPHEQFF	TGCGCCAGCAGCTCGCGTCCCCATGAGCAGTTCTTC
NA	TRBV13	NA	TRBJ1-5	CASSQSLNQPQHF	TGTGCCAGCAGTCAGTCACTAAATCAGCCCCAGCATTTT
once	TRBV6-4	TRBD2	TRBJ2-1	CASSVSAGADNEQFF	TGTGCCAGCAGTGTCTCAGCGGGAGCTGACAATGAGCAGTTCTTC
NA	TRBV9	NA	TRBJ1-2	CASSGLSFGFTF	TGTGCCAGCAGCGGCCTATCTTTTGGTTTCACCTTC